This T cell receptor beta chain appears in the sequencing data of a study of technical replicates of blood from a handful of donors. TCRdb keeps only in-frame clones here, not all; method: immunoSEQ multiplex PCR. This table holds just over 80,000 clones, approximately 96% found once. Sequenced input: T cells isolated from PBMCs. This TCR came from a human donor in good health.

The CDR3 DNA reads as TGTGCCAGCAGTTACTTTAGCGGGAACACAGATACGCAGTATTTT. Translation: CASSYFSGNTDTQYF. The chain has TRBV6-5 and TRBJ2-3; 8 bases agree with TRBD2. V gave up 1 base and J gave up 2 bases; unmatched junction bases: 2. The CDR3 sequence is 15 residues long. The germline gives CDR1 MNHEY, CDR2 SVGAGI.